This entry is about one T cell receptor (beta chain). Its cognate antigen has yet to be identified. Relative to the germline gene, one junction end is altered; a read error may explain this. These data come from a study of tumor and adjacent non-tumor tissue in lung cancer (dated by TCRdb to between 2017 and 2018). In the study overall: Patients with adenocarcinoma (about 12), squamous cell carcinoma (2) and small cell lung cancer (1) were included in the cohort. Ages among the roughly 15 patients ranged from roughly 31 to 80 years, there were around ten men and 5 women, and disease was at TNM stage I to III. For each patient, one tumor sample and one normal lung sample were taken, giving approximately 33 paired specimens that underwent TCRbeta CDR3 sequencing. Sequencing produced 130,000,000 or so productive TCRbeta reads in total, an average of approximately 4.1 million reads per sample. The study compared bulk TCRbeta repertoires between lung tumor tissue and matched distant non-tumor lung tissue from 15 or so lung cancer patients.

Results the study describes overall, beyond this receptor: Significantly higher TCR diversity (inverse Simpson) was observed in tumor tissue than in normal lung tissue (around 450 vs 150, P = 0.0075, Mann-Whitney U test). Peripheral blood was not sequenced, so blood TCRbeta repertoires were not examined in the lung cancer patients of the study. Only 15 patients were included in the cohort, and the need for larger samples and more detailed clinical data was noted by the authors. Neither the sequencing platform nor unique molecular identifiers are mentioned in the methods. TCR diversity was significantly higher in younger patients, and higher tumor TCR diversity was associated with shorter overall and disease-free survival. The top 100 clones made up a significantly larger cumulative share of the repertoire in normal lung than in tumor tissue.

RNA was isolated from bulk unsorted tissue, and RNA quality was assessed with a NanoDrop ND-1000 and an Agilent 2100. The normal lung samples consisted of distant non-tumor tissue collected more than 3 cm from the tumor edge. The donors were newly diagnosed lung cancer patients admitted for thoracic surgery in China from August to November 2014 who had not received prior chemotherapy. Anyone who had undergone radiotherapy or chemotherapy before, or who had another cancer at the same time, was left out of the study. Surgical tissue pieces of roughly 1-2 cm3 were preserved in RNAlater solution and stored at -80 °C until use. Library method: multiplex PCR. The reads were generated on an Illumina HiSeq 2500. Following protocols modified from ARM-PCR, the researchers constructed TCRbeta libraries through three rounds of nested PCR with primers (Table S4). Before sequencing, PCR products of 200-500 bp were cut from the gel and purified using the QIAquick gel extraction kit. Concerning the study's data processing: Reads were cleaned using Trimmomatic, were merged into complete CDR3 sequences using FLASH, and were assigned to V(D)J germline segments using MiTCR. VDJtools was used to compute clonal diversity as the inverse Simpson's index. In-frame sequences without a premature stop codon were defined as productive reads. In TCRdb, the public reads were trimmed at Q25 with fastp and aligned with MiXCR, with productive beta chains retained. Rows with one shared CDR3 protein collapse into an entry with the most common genes and DNA. TCRdb's processing, not the study's, gives the V and J calls here. This sample has roughly 75,000 distinct CDR3 sequences in its table, and about two thirds of those were observed once. Roughly 25% of the sample comes from the top ten.

Taken from the germline V gene, the CDR1 and CDR2 loops are MDHEN and SYDVKM. Reading from cysteine to phenylalanine, the CDR3 counts 18 amino acids. Of all the DNA, just the CDR3 is kept, 54 bases in frame from base 1. The chain couples TRBV28 to TRBJ2-5; the D gene could be either TRBD1 or TRBD2, each agreeing at 5 bases. This receptor was identified in a woman aged 45-65 years with non-small cell lung cancer. Sequencing was done on a sample of distant non-tumor lung tissue. This receptor carries the CDR3 CASCLVGDPTSRGETQYF. The DNA sequence follows: TGTGCCAGCTGTTTGGTAGGGGACCCGACCTCAAGGGGAGAGACCCAGTACTTC.